The 3 T cell receptor beta chains below come from one sample, sequenced in a study of T cell responses to AZD1222 COVID-19 vaccine. Clones were read by immunoSEQ multiplex PCR, and TCRdb kept only the in-frame ones, dropping some. The sample shows some 190,000 clones, approximately 91% of them seen only once. Sample: peripheral blood, taken 28 days after the second AZD1222 dose. Every receptor here comes from an adult who received the AZD1222 COVID-19 vaccine.

The chain carries TRBV10-2 and TRBJ1-1; D is possibly TRBD1 (6 bases). The CDR3 covers 13 residues. Trimming shortened V by 5 bases and J by 7 bases, and 14 bases separated the two germline ends. Germline V gene sequence: CDR1 WSHSY, CDR2 SAAADI. CDR3 sequence reads: CASSLREGDEAFF. The CDR3, as DNA: TGCGCCAGCAGTCTTAGGGAGGGGGATGAAGCTTTCTTT.

V gene TRBV10-3 combines with J gene TRBJ1-5; a possible D gene is TRBD1 (5 bases). V lost 4 bases to trimming and J lost 9 bases, with 19 bases between them. This CDR3 comprises 15 residues. Germline V gene lookup returns CDR1 ENHRY and CDR2 SYGVKD. As DNA, the CDR3 is TGTGCCATCAGTGCGGCTAGGGGTGCCCAGGGGCCCCAGCATTTT. Its translation: CAISAARGAQGPQHF.

V and J are TRBV11-1 and TRBJ2-7; the match to TRBD1 covers 11 bases. CDR1 is SGHAT and CDR2 is FQDESV in the germline V gene (reference sequence). V gave up 1 base and J gave up 3 bases; unmatched junction bases: 2. CDR3 length: 15 amino acids. The CDR3 DNA reads as TGTGCCAGCAGCTTAGTCGGGACAGGGGGCTACGAGCAGTACTTC. This gives the protein CASSLVGTGGYEQYF.